One T cell receptor (beta chain) is described in this entry. Its antigen target is currently unknown. Via the germline V gene, CDR1 is SGHVS and CDR2 FNYEAQ. From the cysteine up to the phenylalanine, the CDR3 has a length of 13 residues. No DNA has been recorded. An approximately 2.6 ml peripheral blood sample was drawn into PAXgene tubes per donor and stored at -80°C. Without T cell sorting, total RNA was isolated from whole blood using the PAXgene blood miRNA kit on an automated QIAcube. Peripheral blood from monozygotic twin pairs, either concordant or discordant for inflammatory bowel disease, underwent deep TCRalpha and TCRbeta repertoire profiling that used unique molecular barcoding. For every twin pair, smoking habits were documented, and each individual was categorised as a current, former or never smoker. This entry is derived from a study of monozygotic twins with inflammatory bowel disease (dated by TCRdb to the late 2010s). With regard to the full study: The full study comprised about 28 monozygotic twin pairs: nine German pairs (four IBD-concordant, five IBD-discordant) and 19 IBD-discordant Danish pairs. Within discordant pairs, disease-associated traits were sought mainly by comparing IBD patients with their genetically identical healthy co-twins. Each individual had, on average, about 151 000 unique TCRalpha sequences and 181 000 unique TCRbeta sequences available for analysis.

The full study reports these points: IBD patients had lower TCRbeta repertoire diversity, measured by the inverse Simpson index, than their healthy co-twins. No difference in repertoire similarity was observed between concordant and discordant twins, possibly owing to limited statistical power. Distinction between different T cell subtypes could not be achieved in the analysis. Compared with healthy twins, IBD patients had fewer clonotypes in common with other individuals, a difference most pronounced in patients showing signs of disease activity. Because patients received different immunosuppressive treatments, the repertoires may have picked up extra background noise and variability between individuals. No single strong signal or clonotype linked to IBD turned up in the results, so the idea that one exists was not supported.

Receptor amplification or capture employed 5' RACE. Preparation of each TCR library used 3,500 to 4,500 ng of total RNA. For each sample, cDNA synthesis with SMARTScribe reverse transcriptase was split into eight separate reactions. During cDNA synthesis, template switching introduced unique molecular identifiers that contained a 6-nucleotide sample barcode. Two nested PCRs of 16 and 9 cycles amplified the TCRalpha and TCRbeta cDNA, and bead purification followed each PCR. Before amplification, the cDNA was both treated with uracil DNA-glycosylase and purified with the QIAquick PCR purification kit. In the second PCR, Illumina TruSeq-compatible adapters and sample-specific barcodes were added. TapeStation and Qubit were used to check library quality and concentration, and approximately 5.5 ng of each library went into the pool. Pooled libraries were sequenced on an Illumina HiSeq2500 single-index Rapid Run with 2 x 100 bp reads and custom sequencing primers. Concerning the study's data processing: MiGEC version 1.2.6 was used for UMI-based consensus assembly, which corrected PCR and sequencing errors. MiXCR version 2.1.1 was used to carry out V(D)J alignment, clonotype assembly and CDR3 extraction. Gene usage, clonotype sharing and MAIT/NKT TCR abundance were normalised by analysing the top 1000, 10 000 and 20 000 clonotypes per sample. Diversity was computed as the inverse Simpson index with the vegan R package after downsampling to 27 000 UMIs. Paired Mann-Whitney U tests were applied to discordant twin pairs, and Benjamini-Hochberg correction was used for multiple testing. Following reprocessing of the reads by TCRdb, the data hold one row per CDR3 protein sequence and no DNA is available. In this record, the V and J calls reflect TCRdb's handling and not the investigators' own analysis. The table for this sample lists 350,000 to 500,000 distinct CDR3 sequences. About 2.2% of the sample rests with the top ten.

The chain is made from TRBV7-6 and TRBJ1-1. Sequenced input: blood. This receptor was taken from a human donor with ulcerative colitis or Crohn's disease, or a healthy co-twin of an affected twin (not recorded which). The CDR3 region reads CASSLAGFTEAFF.